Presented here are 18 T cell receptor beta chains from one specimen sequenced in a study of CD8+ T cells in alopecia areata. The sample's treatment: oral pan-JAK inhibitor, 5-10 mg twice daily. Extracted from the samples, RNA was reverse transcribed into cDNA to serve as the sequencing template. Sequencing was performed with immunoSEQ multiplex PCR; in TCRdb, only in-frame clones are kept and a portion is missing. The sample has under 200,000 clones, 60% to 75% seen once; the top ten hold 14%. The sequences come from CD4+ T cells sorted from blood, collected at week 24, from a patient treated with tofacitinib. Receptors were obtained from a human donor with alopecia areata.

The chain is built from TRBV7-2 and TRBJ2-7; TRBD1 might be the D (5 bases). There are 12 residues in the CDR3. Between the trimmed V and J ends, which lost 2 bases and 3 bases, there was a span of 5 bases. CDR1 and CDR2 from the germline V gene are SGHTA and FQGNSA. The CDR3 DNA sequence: TGTGCCAGCAGCTTAACAGGCTACGAGCAGTACTTC. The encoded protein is CASSLTGYEQYF.

This chain's CDR3 is CASSLGPSRGNTEAFF. The CDR3 bases are TGCGCCAGCAGCTTGGGGCCCTCCAGGGGTAACACTGAAGCTTTCTTT. The chain uses TRBV5-1 and TRBJ1-1; the D gene is possibly TRBD1 (6 bases). This CDR3 spans 16 amino acids. Trimming stripped 0 bases from V and 2 bases from J, with 14 bases between. Germline assignment: CDR1 SGHRS and CDR2 YFSETQ. The full variable domain, its missing parts supplied by reference TRBV5-1 and TRBJ1-1, is KAGVTQTPRYLIKTRGQQVTLSCSPISGHRSVSWYQQTPGQGLQFLFEYFSETQRNKGNFPGRFSGRQFSNSRSEMNVSTLELGDSALYLCASSLGPSRGNTEAFFGQGTRLTVV.

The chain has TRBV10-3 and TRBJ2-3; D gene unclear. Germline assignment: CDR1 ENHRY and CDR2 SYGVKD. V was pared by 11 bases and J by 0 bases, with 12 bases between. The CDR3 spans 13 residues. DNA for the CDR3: TGTGCCTCTGGCGACCCTAGCACAGATACGCAGTATTTT. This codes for CASGDPSTDTQYF.

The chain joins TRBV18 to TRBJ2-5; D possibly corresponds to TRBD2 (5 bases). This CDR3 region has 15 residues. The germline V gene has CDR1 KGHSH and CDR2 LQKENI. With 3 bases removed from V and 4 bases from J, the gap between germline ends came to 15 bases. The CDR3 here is CASSPPRSGGETQYF. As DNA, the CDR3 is TGTGCCAGCTCACCGCCTAGGAGCGGAGGAGAGACCCAGTACTTC.

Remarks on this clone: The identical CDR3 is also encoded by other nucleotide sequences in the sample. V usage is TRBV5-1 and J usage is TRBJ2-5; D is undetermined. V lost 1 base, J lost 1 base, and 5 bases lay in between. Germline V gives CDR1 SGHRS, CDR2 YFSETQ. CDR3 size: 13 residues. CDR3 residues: CASSLMGQETQYF. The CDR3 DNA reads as TGCGCCAGCAGCTTGATGGGCCAAGAGACCCAGTACTTC.

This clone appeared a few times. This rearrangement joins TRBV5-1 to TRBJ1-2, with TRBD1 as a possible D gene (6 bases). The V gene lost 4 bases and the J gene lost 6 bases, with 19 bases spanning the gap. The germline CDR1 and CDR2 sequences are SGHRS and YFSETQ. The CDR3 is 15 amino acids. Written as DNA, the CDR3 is TGCGCCAGCAGCCCCGGACAGTCAGCGGCGGATGGCTACACCTTC. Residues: CASSPGQSAADGYTF.

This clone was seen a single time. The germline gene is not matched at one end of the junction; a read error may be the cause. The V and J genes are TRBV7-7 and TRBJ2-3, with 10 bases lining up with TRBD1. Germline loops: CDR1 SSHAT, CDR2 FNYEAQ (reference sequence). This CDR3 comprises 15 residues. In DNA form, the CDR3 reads TGTGCTAGCAGCCCCGGGACAGGGGGCACAGATACGCAGTATTTT. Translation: CASSPGTGGTDTQYF.

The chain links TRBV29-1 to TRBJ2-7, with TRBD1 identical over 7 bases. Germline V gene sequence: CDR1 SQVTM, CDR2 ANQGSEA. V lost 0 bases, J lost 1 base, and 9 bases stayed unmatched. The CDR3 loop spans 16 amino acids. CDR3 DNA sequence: TGCAGCGTTGAAGAGGACCGAGGGGGCGCGTCCTACGAGCAGTACTTC. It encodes CSVEEDRGGASYEQYF.

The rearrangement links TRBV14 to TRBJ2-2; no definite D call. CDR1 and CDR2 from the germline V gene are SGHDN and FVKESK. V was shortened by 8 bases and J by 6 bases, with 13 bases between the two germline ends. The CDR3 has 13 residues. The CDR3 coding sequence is TGTGCCAGCGCGAGACGGGCGGCCGGGGAGCTGTTTTTT. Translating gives CASARRAAGELFF.

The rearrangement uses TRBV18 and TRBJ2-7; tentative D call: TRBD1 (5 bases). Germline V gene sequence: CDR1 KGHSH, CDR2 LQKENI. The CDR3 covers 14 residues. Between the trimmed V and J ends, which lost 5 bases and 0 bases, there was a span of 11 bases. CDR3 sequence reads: CASSSSTVSYEQYF. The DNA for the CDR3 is TGTGCCAGCTCAAGTTCGACAGTCTCCTACGAGCAGTACTTC.

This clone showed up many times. The CDR3, as DNA: TGCAGCGTACGGGACAGGAAAGTTGAAAAACTGTTTTTT. This translates into CSVRDRKVEKLFF. The V and J genes are TRBV29-1 and TRBJ1-4; 8 bases are shared with TRBD1. The V segment lost 6 bases and the J segment 7 bases; nucleotides outside the gene matches: 7. The CDR3 contains 13 residues. CDR1 is SQVTM, CDR2 ANQGSEA, per germline.

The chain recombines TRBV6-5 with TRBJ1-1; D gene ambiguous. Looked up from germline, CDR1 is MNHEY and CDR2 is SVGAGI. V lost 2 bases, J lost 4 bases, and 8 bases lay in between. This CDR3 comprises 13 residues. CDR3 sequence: CASSYGVGTEAFF. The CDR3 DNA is TGTGCCAGCAGTTACGGTGTGGGCACTGAAGCTTTCTTT.

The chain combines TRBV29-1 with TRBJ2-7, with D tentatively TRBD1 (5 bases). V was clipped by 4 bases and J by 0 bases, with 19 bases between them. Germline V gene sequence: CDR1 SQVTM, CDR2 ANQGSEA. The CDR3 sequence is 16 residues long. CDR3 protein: CSVGDSLGKSSYEQYF. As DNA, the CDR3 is TGCAGCGTTGGAGACAGCCTTGGAAAAAGCTCCTACGAGCAGTACTTC.

This CDR3 reads CAWSAGTSTYNEQFF. CDR3 nucleotide sequence: TGTGCCTGGAGTGCCGGGACTAGCACCTACAATGAGCAGTTCTTC. This chain links TRBV30 with TRBJ2-1, with 9 bases lining up with TRBD2. The CDR3 is made up of 15 amino acids. Germline loops: CDR1 GTSNPN, CDR2 SVGIG (reference sequence). Trimming took 1 base from V and 2 from J; bases not matched to a gene: 3.

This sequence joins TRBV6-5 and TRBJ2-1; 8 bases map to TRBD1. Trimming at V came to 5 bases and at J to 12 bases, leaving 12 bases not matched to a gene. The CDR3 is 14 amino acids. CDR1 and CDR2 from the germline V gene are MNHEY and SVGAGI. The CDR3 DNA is TGTGCCAGCAGTCAGGGGGCCCTCGGGGTTTGGCAGTTCTTC. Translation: CASSQGALGVWQFF.

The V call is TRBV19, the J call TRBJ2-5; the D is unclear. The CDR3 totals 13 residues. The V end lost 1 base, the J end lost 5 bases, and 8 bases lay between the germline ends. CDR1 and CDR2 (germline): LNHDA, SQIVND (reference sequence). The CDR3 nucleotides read TGTGCCAGTAGTATAGCTAGTTTCGAGACCCAGTACTTC. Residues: CASSIASFETQYF. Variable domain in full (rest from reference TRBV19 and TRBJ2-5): DGGITQSPKYLFRKEGQNVTLSCEQNLNHDAMYWYRQDPGQGLRLIYYSQIVNDFQKGDIAEGYSVSREKKESFPLTVTSAQKNPTAFYLCASSIASFETQYFGPGTRLLVL.

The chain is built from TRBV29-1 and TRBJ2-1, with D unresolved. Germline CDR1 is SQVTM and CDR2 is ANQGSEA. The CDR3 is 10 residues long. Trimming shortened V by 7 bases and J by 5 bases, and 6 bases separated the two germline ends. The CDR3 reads CSDGNNEQFF. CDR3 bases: TGCAGCGACGGTAACAATGAGCAGTTCTTC.

For the CDR3, the DNA is TGTGCCTGGAGTCTACTCCGGGACAGGGAGCTGTTTTTT. It is translated as CAWSLLRDRELFF. This chain joins TRBV30 and TRBJ2-2; D possibly corresponds to TRBD1 (6 bases). The CDR3 has 13 residues. Germline V gene lookup returns CDR1 GTSNPN and CDR2 SVGIG (reference sequence). The V and J ends lost 2 bases and 9 bases respectively, with 13 bases between them. Based on the CDR3 plus reference TRBV30 and TRBJ2-2, the full variable domain is SQTIHQWPATLVQPVGSPLSLECTVEGTSNPNLYWYRQAAGRGLQLLFYSVGIGQISSEVPQNLSASRPQDRQFILSSKKLLLSDSGFYLCAWSLLRDRELFFGEGSRLTVL.